The entry below describes one T cell receptor beta chain. Its specificity is not known. The sample has other DNA sequences that encode this CDR3 too. This sample is drawn from a study of T cell responses to AZD1222 COVID-19 vaccine. About the research overall: Second doses at about 4 or about 12 weeks were pooled.

CDR1 and CDR2 from the germline V gene are KGHSH and LQKENI. CDR3 length: 14 residues. Trimming shortened V by 3 bases and J by 1 base, and 9 bases separated the two germline ends. Libraries were prepared by immunoSEQ multiplex PCR; TCRdb keeps only in-frame clonotypes and omits some of them. Of roughly 98,000 clones in the sample, around 94% are singletons; the top ten hold about 12%. Whole-study findings and limits: Vaccine-associated CD4 TCRs ranged over spike, dominating at 160-218 and 743-854. Donors were chiefly white British, with a greater number of females, and clonal diversity was perhaps underestimated. Just 6 or 7 people given AZD1222 tested seropositive at baseline.

This clonotype was sampled from an adult in good health. This chain connects TRBV18 to TRBJ2-5; D might be TRBD1 (6 bases). The input for sequencing was peripheral blood, taken on day 0 of AZD1222 vaccination. CDR3 amino acids: CASSPPQGQETQYF. CDR3 DNA sequence: TGTGCCAGCTCACCGCCACAGGGCCAAGAGACCCAGTACTTC.